These 28 T cell receptor beta chains were all obtained from the same sample, sequenced in a study of OX40 agonist ivuxolimab in advanced cancers. Only in-frame clones appear in the TCRdb table, and some are missing; sequencing was by immunoSEQ multiplex PCR. The profile shows almost 85,000 clones, 86% of them singletons. The sequences come from CD4+ or CD8+ T cells sorted from blood, collected in a trial of the OX40 agonist ivuxolimab. All receptors derive from an adult with an advanced solid tumor such as melanoma, head and neck, liver or kidney cancer.

V gene TRBV7-2 combines with J gene TRBJ2-1, with 12 bases aligning to TRBD2. The V gene end was trimmed by 2 bases and the J gene end by 4 bases; junction bases not matched to a gene: 0. The germline CDR1 and CDR2 sequences are SGHTA and FQGNSA. CDR3 length equals 15 residues. The CDR3 DNA sequence: TGTGCCAGCAGCTTAACTAGCGGGGGGTACAATGAGCAGTTCTTC. It specifies CASSLTSGGYNEQFF.

This chain connects TRBV11-1 to TRBJ2-1, with D hard to call. Looked up from germline, CDR1 is SGHAT and CDR2 is FQDESV (reference sequence). V was trimmed by 3 bases and J by 7 bases, leaving 13 bases between them. The CDR3 spans 14 residues. The CDR3, as DNA: TGTGCCAGCAGCTTTCGGCTCGCTGGGAATGAGCAGTTCTTC. Translation: CASSFRLAGNEQFF.

The V gene is TRBV5-1, the J gene TRBJ1-4; 8 positions match TRBD1. V trimming: 1 base; J trimming: 7 bases; junction bases outside the gene matches: 3. This CDR3 has 14 amino acids. CDR1 is SGHRS and CDR2 is YFSETQ in the germline V gene. The CDR3 spells CASSLTGGSEKLFF. The CDR3 DNA follows: TGCGCCAGCAGCTTGACAGGGGGTAGTGAAAAACTGTTTTTT.

The V call is TRBV5-1, the J call TRBJ1-1; TRBD1 agrees at 11 bases. This CDR3 has 16 amino acids. J was trimmed by 0 bases and V by 4 bases; bases with no gene match: 5. Germline values: CDR1 SGHRS, CDR2 YFSETQ. This CDR3 is CASSPGQGEMNTEAFF. CDR3 nucleotides: TGCGCCAGCAGCCCGGGACAGGGGGAGATGAACACTGAAGCTTTCTTT.

The genes are TRBV19 and TRBJ1-1; 8 nucleotides line up with TRBD1. This CDR3 is built from 16 residues. Germline loops: CDR1 LNHDA, CDR2 SQIVND (reference sequence). The V segment lost 7 bases and the J segment 0 bases; nucleotides outside the gene matches: 10. The CDR3 sequence: CASNPGQGRMNTEAFF. The CDR3 DNA follows: TGTGCCAGTAACCCAGGACAGGGCCGCATGAACACTGAAGCTTTCTTT. Based on the CDR3 plus reference TRBV19 and TRBJ1-1, the full variable domain is DGGITQSPKYLFRKEGQNVTLSCEQNLNHDAMYWYRQDPGQGLRLIYYSQIVNDFQKGDIAEGYSVSREKKESFPLTVTSAQKNPTAFYLCASNPGQGRMNTEAFFGQGTRLTVV.

This CDR3 is CASSPFGGTEAFF. The CDR3 DNA reads as TGTGCCAGTAGTCCCTTCGGAGGAACTGAAGCTTTCTTT. J is TRBJ1-1 and V is TRBV19, with D unclear. The V gene's germline CDR1 is LNHDA and CDR2 SQIVND (reference sequence). The CDR3 is 13 amino acids. V dropped 5 bases and J dropped 5 bases, with 12 bases sitting between them.

The chain links TRBV9 to TRBJ2-7; maybe TRBD1 (5 bases). CDR3 length: 14 residues. Germline values: CDR1 SGDLS, CDR2 YYNGEE. The V gene lost 3 bases and the J gene lost 5 bases, with 15 bases spanning the gap. CDR3 nucleotide sequence: TGTGCCAGCAGCGCCACCAACAGGTTCCACGAGCAGTACTTC. Translation gives CASSATNRFHEQYF.

The chain combines TRBV7-6 with TRBJ2-7, with TRBD2 matching 13 bases. J gave up 2 bases and V 1 base, and 5 bases lay outside the gene matches. Per germline, CDR1 SGHVS and CDR2 FNYEAQ. This CDR3 comprises 17 residues. In DNA, the CDR3 is TGTGCCAGCAGCTTAGGGGGACTAGCGGGGAAGCCCTACGAGCAGTACTTC. This gives the protein CASSLGGLAGKPYEQYF.

The chain joins TRBV19 to TRBJ1-2, with 12 bases lining up with TRBD1. V dropped 6 bases and J dropped 12; count of bases not matched to a gene: 5. The CDR3 has 12 residues. Germline CDR1 reads LNHDA; CDR2 reads SQIVND (reference sequence). This CDR3 is CASRGQGAGDTF. CDR3 DNA: TGTGCCAGTAGGGGACAGGGGGCAGGAGACACCTTC.

The chain uses TRBV19 and TRBJ2-2, with TRBD1 as a possible D gene (5 bases). Germline V gives CDR1 LNHDA, CDR2 SQIVND (reference sequence). Deletions cut 5 bases from V and 0 bases from J, with 13 bases between. The CDR3 has 16 residues. CDR3 coding DNA: TGTGCCAGTAGTCCCCTCGTGACAGCGAACACCGGGGAGCTGTTTTTT. Translating gives CASSPLVTANTGELFF.

This chain joins TRBV4-3 and TRBJ1-1, with 10 bases that match TRBD1. The CDR3 runs 15 residues. After removal of 2 bases from V and 5 bases from J, the junction contained 5 bases not matched to a gene. Germline CDR1 reads LGHNA; CDR2 reads YSLEER. CDR3 protein: CASSQPGQGRTEAFF. The DNA of the CDR3 is TGCGCCAGCAGCCAACCGGGACAGGGGAGGACTGAAGCTTTCTTT.

This chain links TRBV6-5 with TRBJ1-1; tentatively, D is TRBD1 (5 bases). V lost 5 bases to trimming and J lost 6 bases, with 19 bases between them. CDR1 and CDR2 (germline): MNHEY, SVGAGI. The CDR3 covers 15 residues. The CDR3 DNA reads TGTGCCAGCAGTAATCCAGGACAAGCTCGCGCTGAAGCTTTCTTT. Its translation: CASSNPGQARAEAFF.

This clone was picked up a small number of times. This chain connects TRBV5-1 to TRBJ1-5; D remains unclear. Per the germline V gene, CDR1 is SGHRS and CDR2 is YFSETQ. V lost 1 base, J lost 6 bases, and 8 bases lay in between. This CDR3 spans 13 amino acids. The CDR3 DNA follows: TGCGCCAGCAGCTTGAGGGTCGGTCAGCCCCAGCATTTT. It encodes CASSLRVGQPQHF.

This clone occurred a few times. Within the sample, other DNA sequences also encode this same CDR3. The V and J genes are TRBV27 and TRBJ1-2; weak D call: TRBD1 (5 bases). Trimming removed 3 bases at V and 2 bases at J, with 22 bases between. CDR3 length: 18 residues. CDR1 and CDR2 from the germline V gene are MNHEY and SMNVEV (reference sequence). CDR3 DNA sequence: TGTGCCAGCAGTTTTTCAGGGCTCACTGGGACCTTGAACTATGGCTACACCTTC. Translated: CASSFSGLTGTLNYGYTF.

The chain joins TRBV4-2 to TRBJ2-5, with 13 bases identical to TRBD2. The CDR3 length is 16 residues. Germline trimming cut 3 bases from V and 5 bases from J; bases unmatched to any gene: 6. Germline values: CDR1 LGHNA, CDR2 YNFKEQ. This CDR3 is CASSQEGGLAGETQYF. CDR3 nucleotide sequence: TGTGCCAGCAGCCAGGAAGGGGGACTAGCGGGGGAGACCCAGTACTTC.

The chain links TRBV6-1 to TRBJ1-2; D gene uncertain. The germline V gene encodes CDR1 MNHNS and CDR2 SASEGT. The V end was cut by 5 bases, the J end by 3 bases, with 7 bases between. This CDR3 has 12 residues. CDR3 DNA: TGTGCCAGCAGTCTTTGGGACTATGGCTACACCTTC. It translates to CASSLWDYGYTF.

This sequence joins TRBV27 and TRBJ2-2; D may be TRBD1 or TRBD2 (5 bases each). The CDR3 sequence is 14 residues long. The germline gives CDR1 MNHEY, CDR2 SMNVEV (reference sequence). Trimming stripped 0 bases from V and 7 bases from J, with 9 bases between. In DNA form, the CDR3 reads TGTGCCAGCAGTTTATCATGGGGGATCGGGGAGCTGTTTTTT. Protein product: CASSLSWGIGELFF.

The chain recombines TRBV27 with TRBJ2-1, with TRBD2 identical over 9 bases. Germline CDR1 reads MNHEY; CDR2 reads SMNVEV (reference sequence). Unmatched junction bases numbered 8, after V lost 6 bases and J lost 8 bases. The CDR3 runs to 14 residues. The DNA for the CDR3 is TGTGCCAGCAGACGTAGCGGGAGCAGTGATGAGCAGTTCTTC. Translating it yields CASRRSGSSDEQFF.

This sequence joins TRBV7-9 and TRBJ2-1; 7 bases match TRBD1. Germline CDR1 is SEHNR and CDR2 is FQNEAQ (reference sequence). The CDR3 loop spans 16 amino acids. V lost 4 bases, J lost 5 bases, and 11 bases stayed unmatched. The DNA for the CDR3 is TGTGCCAGCAGCTCCCTTGACAGGGAATCCCACAATGAGCAGTTCTTC. Protein sequence: CASSSLDRESHNEQFF. Full variable domain (outside the CDR3, taken from reference TRBV7-9 and TRBJ2-1): DTGVSQNPRHKITKRGQNVTFRCDPISEHNRLYWYRQTLGQGPEFLTYFQNEAQLEKSRLLSDRFSAERPKGSFSTLEIQRTEQGDSAMYLCASSSLDRESHNEQFFGPGTRLTVL.

A single count supports this clone. The rearrangement links TRBV6-5 to TRBJ2-5; 7 bases are shared with TRBD1. V lost 7 bases, J lost 4 bases, and 12 bases stayed unmatched. Looked up from germline, CDR1 is MNHEY and CDR2 is SVGAGI. This CDR3 spans 15 amino acids. The chain's CDR3 is CASTRQGGSGETQYF. The CDR3, as DNA: TGTGCCAGCACCCGACAGGGTGGGTCTGGAGAGACCCAGTACTTC.

The chain is built from TRBV4-2 and TRBJ2-3; D perhaps matches TRBD2 (5 bases). V lost 1 base to trimming and J lost 0 bases, with 14 bases between them. Germline CDR1 and CDR2: LGHNA and YNFKEQ. The CDR3 spans 17 residues. The CDR3 nucleotides read TGTGCCAGCAGCCAAGTCAGCGGATCCACTAGCACAGATACGCAGTATTTT. It yields the protein CASSQVSGSTSTDTQYF.

The chain employs TRBV9 and TRBJ1-2, with D unclear. V was pared by 0 bases and J by 3 bases, with 15 bases between. Germline V lookup: CDR1 SGDLS, CDR2 YYNGEE. The CDR3 consists of 16 residues. In nucleotides, the CDR3 is TGTGCCAGCAGCGTAGCCCCCCTGAGGGTTGACTATGGCTACACCTTC. Translating it yields CASSVAPLRVDYGYTF.

This clone came up once. The chain has TRBV18 and TRBJ2-7, with no clear D. Deletions cut 3 bases from V and 2 bases from J, with 11 bases between. CDR3 length equals 14 residues. Germline V CDR1 and CDR2: KGHSH, LQKENI. The CDR3 here is CASSPAFSTYEQYF. The CDR3 coding sequence is TGTGCCAGCTCACCCGCCTTCAGTACCTACGAGCAGTACTTC.

V and J are TRBV5-1 and TRBJ2-7, with 7 bases identical to TRBD2. In germline, CDR1 is SGHRS, CDR2 YFSETQ. The trim removed 4 bases at V and 6 bases at J, leaving 10 bases unmatched. The CDR3 has 14 residues. The CDR3 nucleotides are TGCGCCAGCAGCCCACAGACTAGCAGGCGCGAGCAGTACTTC. Its translation is CASSPQTSRREQYF.

The chain has TRBV6-1 and TRBJ1-6; D is uncertain. V gave up 2 bases and J gave up 8 bases, with 7 bases separating them. Germline V gene data show CDR1 as MNHNS and CDR2 as SASEGT. The CDR3 length is 13 residues. CDR3 amino acids: CASSEHGHSPLHF. CDR3 in DNA: TGTGCCAGCAGTGAACACGGGCATTCACCCCTCCACTTT.

This clone was detected only once. This chain uses TRBV7-9 with TRBJ1-2, with 12 bases aligning to TRBD1. There are 17 residues in the CDR3. After removal of 1 base from V and 3 bases from J, the junction contained 6 bases not matched to a gene. Germline values: CDR1 SEHNR, CDR2 FQNEAQ (reference sequence). This chain's CDR3 is CASSLGDRGRTHYGYTF. The CDR3, as DNA: TGTGCCAGCAGCTTAGGGGACAGGGGGCGGACACACTATGGCTACACCTTC.

The J gene is TRBJ2-7, the V gene TRBV6-5, with 8 positions matching TRBD1. J gave up 7 bases and V 0 bases, and 8 bases lay outside the gene matches. CDR1 and CDR2 from the germline V gene are MNHEY and SVGAGI. This CDR3 is built from 15 residues. Written as DNA, the CDR3 is TGTGCCAGCAGTTACTCGAGGCAGGGGGCAAGGGAGCAGTACTTC. It encodes CASSYSRQGAREQYF.

The V call is TRBV13, the J call TRBJ1-1, with a weak D call TRBD1 (5 bases). Per germline, CDR1 PRHDT and CDR2 FYEKMQ (reference sequence). Trimming took off 0 bases at V and 10 bases at J, with 9 bases between the two ends. The CDR3 has 12 amino acids. In nucleotides, the CDR3 is TGTGCCAGCAGCTTAGGAGGACATGGAGCTTTCTTT. This translates into CASSLGGHGAFF.